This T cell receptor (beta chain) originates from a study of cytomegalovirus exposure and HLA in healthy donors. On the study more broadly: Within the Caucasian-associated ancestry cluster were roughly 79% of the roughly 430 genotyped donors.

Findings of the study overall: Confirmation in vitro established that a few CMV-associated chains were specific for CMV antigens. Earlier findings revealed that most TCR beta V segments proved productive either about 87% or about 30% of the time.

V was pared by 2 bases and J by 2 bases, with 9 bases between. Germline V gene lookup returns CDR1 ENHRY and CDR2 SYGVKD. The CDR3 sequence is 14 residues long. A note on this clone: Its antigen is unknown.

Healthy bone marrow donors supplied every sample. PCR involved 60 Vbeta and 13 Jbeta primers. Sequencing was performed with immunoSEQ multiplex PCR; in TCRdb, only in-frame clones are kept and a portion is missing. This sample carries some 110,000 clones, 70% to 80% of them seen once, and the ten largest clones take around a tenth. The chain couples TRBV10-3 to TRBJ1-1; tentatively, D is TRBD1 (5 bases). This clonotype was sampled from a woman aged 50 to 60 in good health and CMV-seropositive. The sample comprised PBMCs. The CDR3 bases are TGTGCCATCAGTGAGGGGCAGGGAAACACTGAAGCTTTCTTT. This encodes CAISEGQGNTEAFF.